This T cell receptor beta chain came from a study of blood T cell repertoires in COVID-19. Study overall: Some COVID-19 samples were acute and others convalescent; all came from the United States, Italy and Spain. Nucleic acid was either cDNA or gDNA, and it came from T cells, B-cell-depleted T cells, or PBMCs.

Source study methods: Estimates of nucleated cell counts were drawn from the amplification of reference gene primers. The data were produced by immunoSEQ multiplex PCR, yet TCRdb's version contains in-frame clones alone and is incomplete. That table supplies the V and J calls and clone size; D and trimming were determined from the DNA. The table records about 150,000 clones, 85% to 90% of them present only once. In the case of this clone: This CDR3 is also generated by other DNA sequences in the sample.

Seattle's cohort entered during active infection and was followed longitudinally. Germline lookup yields CDR1 SEHNR and CDR2 FQNEAQ (reference sequence). There are 12 residues in the CDR3. Trimming removed 4 bases from V and 3 bases from J, with 7 bases in between. The clonotype originates from a man younger than 35 with COVID-19, enrolled during active disease. The chain has TRBV7-9 and TRBJ2-7; D is undetermined. What was sequenced was peripheral blood. The CDR3 region has the DNA TGTGCCAGCAGCTCCTCCGGCTACGAGCAGTACTTC. The encoded protein is CASSSSGYEQYF.